This entry is about one T cell receptor (beta chain). These data belong to a study of control samples from healthy donors and cancer patients. V dropped 3 bases and J dropped 1 base, with 24 bases sitting between them. The CDR3 covers 19 residues. Germline V CDR1 and CDR2: MNHEY, SVGEGT. The assay was immunoSEQ multiplex PCR, and TCRdb's table has in-frame clones only and misses some. The table records around 150,000 clones, around 94% of them present only once. The receptor's source is a man between 60 and 70 years old with colorectal cancer. The sample taken for sequencing was PBMCs. The gene calls are TRBV6-2 or TRBV6-3 and TRBJ1-1, with TRBD1 as a possible D gene (5 bases). This CDR3 is CASSYPSQGRWAKNTEAFF. CDR3 sequence (DNA): TGTGCCAGCAGTTATCCCTCCCAGGGCAGGTGGGCAAAGAACACTGAAGCTTTCTTT.